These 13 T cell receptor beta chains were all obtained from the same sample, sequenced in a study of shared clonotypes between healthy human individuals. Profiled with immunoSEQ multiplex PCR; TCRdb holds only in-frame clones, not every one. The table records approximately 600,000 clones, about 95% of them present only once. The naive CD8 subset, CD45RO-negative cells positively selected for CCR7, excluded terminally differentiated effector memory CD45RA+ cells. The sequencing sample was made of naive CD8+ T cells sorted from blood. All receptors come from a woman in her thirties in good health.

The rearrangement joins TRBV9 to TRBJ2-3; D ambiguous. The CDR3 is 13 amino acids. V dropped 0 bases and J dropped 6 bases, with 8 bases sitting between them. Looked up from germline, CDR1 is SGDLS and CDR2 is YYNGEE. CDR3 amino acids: CASSVEEMDTQYF. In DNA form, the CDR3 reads TGTGCCAGCAGCGTAGAGGAGATGGATACGCAGTATTTT.

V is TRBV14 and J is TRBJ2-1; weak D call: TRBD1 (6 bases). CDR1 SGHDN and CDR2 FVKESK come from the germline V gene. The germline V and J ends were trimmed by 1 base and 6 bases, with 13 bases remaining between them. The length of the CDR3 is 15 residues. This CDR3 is CASSQGLGAGNEQFF. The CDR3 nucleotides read TGTGCCAGCAGCCAAGGTTTGGGGGCCGGCAATGAGCAGTTCTTC.

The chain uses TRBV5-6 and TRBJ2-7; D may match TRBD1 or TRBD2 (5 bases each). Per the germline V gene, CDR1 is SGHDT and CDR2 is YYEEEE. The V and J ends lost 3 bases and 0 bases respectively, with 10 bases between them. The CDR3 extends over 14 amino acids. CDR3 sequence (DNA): TGTGCCAGCAGCTCCGGGACGGTCTCCTACGAGCAGTACTTC. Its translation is CASSSGTVSYEQYF.

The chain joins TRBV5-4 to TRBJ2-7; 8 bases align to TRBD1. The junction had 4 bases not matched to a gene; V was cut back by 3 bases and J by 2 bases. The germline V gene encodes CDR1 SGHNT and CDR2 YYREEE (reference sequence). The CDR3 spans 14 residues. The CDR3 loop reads CASSSGTGPYEQYF. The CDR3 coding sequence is TGTGCCAGCAGCTCAGGGACAGGACCCTACGAGCAGTACTTC.

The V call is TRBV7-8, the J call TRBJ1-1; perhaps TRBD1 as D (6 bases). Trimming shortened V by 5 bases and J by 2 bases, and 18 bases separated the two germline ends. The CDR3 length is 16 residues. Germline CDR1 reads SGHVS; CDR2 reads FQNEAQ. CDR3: CASSPGAVVYNTEAFF. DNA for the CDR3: TGTGCCAGCAGCCCGGGGGCCGTAGTTTACAACACTGAAGCTTTCTTT.

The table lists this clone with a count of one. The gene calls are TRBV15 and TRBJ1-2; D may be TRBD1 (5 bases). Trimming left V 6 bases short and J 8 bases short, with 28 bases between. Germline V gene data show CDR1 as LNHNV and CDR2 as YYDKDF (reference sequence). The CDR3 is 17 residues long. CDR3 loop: CATRATEVGDRWGGYTF. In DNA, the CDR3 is TGTGCCACCAGGGCCACTGAGGTCGGCGACCGTTGGGGGGGCTACACCTTC.

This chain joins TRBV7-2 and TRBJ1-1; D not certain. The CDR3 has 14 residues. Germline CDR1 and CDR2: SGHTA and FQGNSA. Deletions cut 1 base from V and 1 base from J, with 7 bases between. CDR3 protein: CASSLGAGNTEAFF. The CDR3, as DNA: TGTGCCAGCAGCTTAGGGGCGGGGAACACTGAAGCTTTCTTT.

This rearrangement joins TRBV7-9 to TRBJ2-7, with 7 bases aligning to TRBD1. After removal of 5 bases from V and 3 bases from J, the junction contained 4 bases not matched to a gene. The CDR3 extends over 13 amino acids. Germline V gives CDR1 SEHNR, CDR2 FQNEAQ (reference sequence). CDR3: CASSPGQNYEQYF. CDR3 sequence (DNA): TGTGCCAGCAGCCCGGGACAGAACTACGAGCAGTACTTC.

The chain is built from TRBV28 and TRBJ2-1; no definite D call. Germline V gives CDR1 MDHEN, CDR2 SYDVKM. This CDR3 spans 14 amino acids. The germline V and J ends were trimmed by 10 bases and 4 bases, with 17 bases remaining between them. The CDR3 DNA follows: TGTGCCACCCGCCCCGTCTTTTCTTACAATGAGCAGTTCTTC. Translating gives CATRPVFSYNEQFF.

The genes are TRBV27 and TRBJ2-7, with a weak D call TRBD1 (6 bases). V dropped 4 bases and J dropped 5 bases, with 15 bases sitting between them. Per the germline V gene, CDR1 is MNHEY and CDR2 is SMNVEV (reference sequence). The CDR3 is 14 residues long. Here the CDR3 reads CASSSGTRRHEQYF. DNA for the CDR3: TGTGCCAGCAGTTCAGGGACAAGGCGACACGAGCAGTACTTC.

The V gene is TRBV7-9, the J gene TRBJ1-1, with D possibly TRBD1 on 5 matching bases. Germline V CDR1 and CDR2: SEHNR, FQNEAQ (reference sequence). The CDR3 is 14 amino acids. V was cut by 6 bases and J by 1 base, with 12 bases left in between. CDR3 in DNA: TGTGCCAGCAGACCGCCGGACAAGAACACTGAAGCTTTCTTT. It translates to CASRPPDKNTEAFF. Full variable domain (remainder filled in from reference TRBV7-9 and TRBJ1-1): DTGVSQNPRHKITKRGQNVTFRCDPISEHNRLYWYRQTLGQGPEFLTYFQNEAQLEKSRLLSDRFSAERPKGSFSTLEIQRTEQGDSAMYLCASRPPDKNTEAFFGQGTRLTVV.

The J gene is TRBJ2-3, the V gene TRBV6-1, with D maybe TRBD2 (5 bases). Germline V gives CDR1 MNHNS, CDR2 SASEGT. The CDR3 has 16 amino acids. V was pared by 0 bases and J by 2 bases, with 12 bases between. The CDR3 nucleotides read TGTGCCAGCAGTGAAGCACTAGGAAGCTTCACAGATACGCAGTATTTT. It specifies CASSEALGSFTDTQYF.

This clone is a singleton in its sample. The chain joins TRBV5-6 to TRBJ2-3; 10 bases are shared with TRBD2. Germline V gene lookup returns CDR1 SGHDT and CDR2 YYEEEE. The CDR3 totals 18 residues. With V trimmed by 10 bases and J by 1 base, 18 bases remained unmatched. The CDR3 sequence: CAGTARLAGAGCTDTQYF. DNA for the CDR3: TGTGCCGGCACGGCGAGGCTAGCGGGAGCAGGATGCACAGATACGCAGTATTTT.